The 21 T cell receptor beta chains in this list originate from one sample, sequenced in a study of cytomegalovirus exposure and HLA in healthy donors. PCR amplification relied on 60 Vbeta primers (plus 13 Jbeta primers). Sequencing used immunoSEQ multiplex PCR; TCRdb keeps in-frame clones, though not all of them. The data show 100,000 to 150,000 clones, about 80% seen once. Sequences were obtained from PBMCs. The receptors derive from a young man in good health and CMV-seropositive.

The chain uses TRBV28 and TRBJ1-2, with D possibly matching TRBD1 (5 bases). The V and J ends lost 4 bases and 2 bases respectively, with 8 bases between them. The CDR3 has 13 amino acids. Germline assignment: CDR1 MDHEN and CDR2 SYDVKM. The CDR3 loop reads CASSYQGNYGYTF. The CDR3, as DNA: TGTGCCAGCAGTTATCAGGGCAACTATGGCTACACCTTC.

The V call is TRBV2, the J call TRBJ2-7, with 7 bases that match TRBD2. Germline CDR1 is SNHLY and CDR2 is FYNNEI. Germline trimming cut 6 bases from V and 3 bases from J; bases unmatched to any gene: 5. The CDR3 is 13 amino acids. The CDR3: CASRRGVYYEQYF. In DNA form, the CDR3 reads TGTGCCAGCAGACGGGGGGTTTACTACGAGCAGTACTTC.

The chain uses TRBV5-1 and TRBJ2-7; D may be TRBD2 (5 bases). Per the germline V gene, CDR1 is SGHRS and CDR2 is YFSETQ. The length of the CDR3 is 13 residues. V dropped 4 bases and J dropped 3 bases, with 11 bases sitting between them. CDR3 region: CASSSRDLYEQYF. CDR3 coding DNA: TGCGCCAGCAGCAGCCGGGATCTCTACGAGCAGTACTTC.

The V gene is TRBV7-6, the J gene TRBJ1-5; no firm D call. In germline, CDR1 is SGHVS, CDR2 FNYEAQ. CDR3 length: 17 residues. Deletions cut 5 bases from V and 0 bases from J, with 17 bases between. The CDR3 nucleotides read TGTGCCAGCAGCCCCCGGGCCGGGGATAATAGCAATCAGCCCCAGCATTTT. The encoded protein is CASSPRAGDNSNQPQHF.

The chain uses TRBV28 and TRBJ2-7; TRBD1 matches 8 bases. Germline V CDR1 and CDR2: MDHEN, SYDVKM. The length of the CDR3 is 17 residues. Unmatched junction bases numbered 14, after V lost 7 bases and J lost 0 bases. CDR3 residues: CASTPNIGQGYSYEQYF. In DNA form, the CDR3 reads TGTGCCAGCACTCCCAATATAGGACAGGGTTACTCCTACGAGCAGTACTTC. The variable domain in full, completed from reference TRBV28 and TRBJ2-7, reads DVKVTQSSRYLVKRTGEKVFLECVQDMDHENMFWYRQDPGLGLRLIYFSYDVKMKEKGDIPEGYSVSREKKERFSLILESASTNQTSMYLCASTPNIGQGYSYEQYFGPGTRLTVT.

The CDR3 region has the DNA TGTGCCAGCAGCTTAGTAGGGACAGGGGCTAACTATGGCTACACCTTC. Translating it yields CASSLVGTGANYGYTF. V gene TRBV7-2 combines with J gene TRBJ1-2, with TRBD1 matching over 10 bases. Germline trimming cut 1 base from V and 0 bases from J; bases unmatched to any gene: 2. The V gene's germline CDR1 is SGHTA and CDR2 FQGNSA. This CDR3 is 16 amino acids long.

The chain is built from TRBV9 and TRBJ2-1; D is perhaps TRBD2 (5 bases). The CDR3 is 17 amino acids. Trimming took off 0 bases at V and 8 bases at J, with 21 bases between the two ends. Looked up from germline, CDR1 is SGDLS and CDR2 is YYNGEE. The CDR3 sequence: CASSVGGVGLISDEQFF. Written as DNA, the CDR3 is TGTGCCAGCAGCGTAGGGGGAGTAGGGCTAATCTCGGATGAGCAGTTCTTC. Full variable domain (outside the CDR3, taken from reference TRBV9 and TRBJ2-1): DSGVTQTPKHLITATGQRVTLRCSPRSGDLSVYWYQQSLDQGLQFLIQYYNGEERAKGNILERFSAQQFPDLHSELNLSSLELGDSALYFCASSVGGVGLISDEQFFGPGTRLTVL.

The V gene is TRBV5-4, the J gene TRBJ2-7; 8 positions agree with TRBD2. Germline trimming cut 0 bases from V and 3 bases from J; bases unmatched to any gene: 2. The CDR3 has 14 amino acids. The germline CDR1 and CDR2 sequences are SGHNT and YYREEE (reference sequence). The CDR3 DNA follows: TGTGCCAGCAGCTTGGCGGGAGGGTTCTACGAGCAGTACTTC. Its protein is CASSLAGGFYEQYF.

This clone was observed a few times. The chain uses TRBV5-1 and TRBJ2-2; a possible D gene is TRBD2 (6 bases). Germline-derived CDR1 and CDR2 are SGHRS and YFSETQ. The CDR3 consists of 13 residues. V was cut by 5 bases and J by 1 base, with 6 bases left in between. CDR3 DNA sequence: TGCGCCAGCAGGCGGGGGAACACCGGGGAGCTGTTTTTT. Translated, it gives CASRRGNTGELFF.

The V gene is TRBV29-1, the J gene TRBJ2-7, with D possibly TRBD2 on 5 matching bases. V lost 6 bases, J lost 0 bases, and 18 bases lay in between. The CDR3 is made up of 15 amino acids. Germline values: CDR1 SQVTM, CDR2 ANQGSEA. The CDR3 here is CSVRPGNKASYEQYF. As DNA, the CDR3 is TGCAGCGTGCGTCCGGGAAACAAGGCCTCCTACGAGCAGTACTTC.

V and J are TRBV13 and TRBJ2-1, with 10 bases aligning to TRBD1. V lost 2 bases to trimming and J lost 8 bases; unmatched junction nucleotides: 6. The germline CDR1 and CDR2 sequences are PRHDT and FYEKMQ (reference sequence). CDR3 length equals 15 residues. CDR3 loop: CASSLSGTGADEQFF. CDR3 sequence (DNA): TGTGCCAGCAGCTTATCCGGGACAGGGGCCGATGAGCAGTTCTTC.

This clone appeared a few times. The genes are TRBV9 and TRBJ2-3; TRBD2 matches 11 bases. CDR1 and CDR2 (germline): SGDLS, YYNGEE. With V trimmed by 4 bases and J by 3 bases, 1 base remained unmatched. The CDR3 extends over 14 amino acids. CDR3 in DNA: TGTGCCAGCAGCCTAGCGGGAGGAACAGATACGCAGTATTTT. Translation: CASSLAGGTDTQYF.

This chain links TRBV30 with TRBJ2-3; unclear D gene. Trimming took 0 bases from V and 7 from J, leaving 5 bases between them. The germline gives CDR1 GTSNPN, CDR2 SVGIG (reference sequence). The CDR3 runs 11 residues. CDR3 residues: CAWSVLNTQYF. The CDR3 nucleotides are TGTGCCTGGAGTGTACTTAATACGCAGTATTTT.

This clone was picked up a small number of times. J is TRBJ2-7 and V is TRBV27; 8 bases match TRBD1. Germline CDR1 and CDR2: MNHEY and SMNVEV (reference sequence). The CDR3 is 15 amino acids. V gave up 2 bases and J gave up 2 bases; unmatched junction bases: 5. The CDR3 protein is CASSLPTGVPYEQYF. CDR3 bases: TGTGCCAGCAGTTTACCGACAGGGGTTCCCTACGAGCAGTACTTC.

The chain couples TRBV6-5 to TRBJ2-7, with TRBD2 as a possible D gene (6 bases). The ends were cut back, 0 bases at V and 1 base at J, with 10 bases in the middle. The CDR3 is 15 residues long. Germline loops: CDR1 MNHEY, CDR2 SVGAGI. CDR3 sequence: CASSYSGRGSYEQYF. CDR3 DNA: TGTGCCAGCAGTTACTCCGGGAGAGGGTCCTACGAGCAGTACTTC.

V is TRBV9 and J is TRBJ2-1; D is uncertain. Trimming removed 1 base at V and 0 bases at J, with 11 bases between. CDR1 and CDR2 from the germline V gene are SGDLS and YYNGEE. This CDR3 has 16 amino acids. CDR3 DNA sequence: TGTGCCAGCAGCGTAACATCGATCAGCTCCTACAATGAGCAGTTCTTC. It encodes CASSVTSISSYNEQFF.

The CDR3 reads CASSLGVMEDGYTF. The CDR3 bases are TGTGCCAGCAGCTTGGGGGTCATGGAGGATGGCTACACCTTC. The chain couples TRBV5-6 to TRBJ1-2; D is ambiguous. Germline V gives CDR1 SGHDT, CDR2 YYEEEE. The CDR3 sequence is 14 residues long. The germline V and J ends were trimmed by 0 bases and 6 bases, with 12 bases remaining between them.

The chain uses TRBV2 and TRBJ1-4; D possibly corresponds to TRBD1 (6 bases). This CDR3 contains 13 residues. Germline CDR1 reads SNHLY; CDR2 reads FYNNEI. V lost 6 bases and J 8 bases, leaving 13 bases between the germline ends. CDR3 coding DNA: TGTGCCAGCAGCGGGACACCCTTCGAAAAACTGTTTTTT. This gives the protein CASSGTPFEKLFF.

A single count supports this clone. The rearrangement links TRBV5-4 to TRBJ1-1; TRBD1 agrees at 8 bases. With V trimmed by 5 bases and J by 7 bases, 7 bases remained unmatched. The CDR3 runs 13 residues. CDR1 and CDR2 (germline): SGHNT, YYREEE (reference sequence). Here the CDR3 reads CASRLTGGNEAFF. The CDR3 DNA sequence: TGTGCCAGCAGATTAACAGGGGGAAATGAAGCTTTCTTT.

The chain recombines TRBV9 with TRBJ2-7, with TRBD1 as a possible D gene (6 bases). The CDR3 runs to 11 residues. The germline V gene encodes CDR1 SGDLS and CDR2 YYNGEE. V lost 7 bases and J lost 7, with 12 bases in between. For the CDR3, the DNA is TGTGCCAGCGGCCCCCAGGGGGAGCAGTACTTC. The encoded protein is CASGPQGEQYF.

The chain is built from TRBV7-9 and TRBJ1-2; D unresolved. Trimming cost V 2 bases and J 8 bases, with 3 bases left between them. CDR3 length: 10 amino acids. The germline V gene encodes CDR1 SEHNR and CDR2 FQNEAQ (reference sequence). The CDR3 is CASSLSGYTF. The CDR3 bases are TGTGCCAGCAGCTTATCAGGCTACACCTTC.